This T cell receptor beta chain was observed in a study of T-cell memory formation after mild COVID-19. This clonotype was observed at least ten times. The V and J ends lost 2 bases and 6 bases respectively, with 14 bases between them. Germline V gene sequence: CDR1 SGHTA, CDR2 FQGTGA. The CDR3 totals 15 residues. One entry per CDR3 protein results from TCRdb running MiXCR on the 5' RACE reads. The sample has 200,000 to 250,000 distinct CDR3 sequences; around 9.5% are singletons. The chain combines TRBV7-3 with TRBJ2-1; D perhaps matches TRBD2 (7 bases). The sequenced material came from PBMCs or a T cell subset sorted from them (not recorded which). This receptor was obtained from a young man who had mild COVID-19 (a few samples of this study predate the infection). Cell type and time point are not known. The CDR3 reads CASSLRGASRNEQFF. CDR3 nucleotide sequence: TGTGCCAGCAGCTTACGGGGGGCATCGCGCAATGAGCAGTTCTTC.